Each of the 2 T cell receptor beta chains below was sequenced from the same sample in a study of shared clonotypes between healthy human individuals. Some clones are missing from TCRdb's copy, which holds only in-frame ones; the method was immunoSEQ multiplex PCR. Among 1.4 million or so clones listed, approximately 98.5% were seen once. Specimen: naive CD4+ T cells sorted from blood. Subset reported: CD45RA+ positively selected. The receptors shown here come from a man aged 30 to 45 in good health.

The rearrangement links TRBV30 to TRBJ2-5; no clear D gene. Germline assignment: CDR1 GTSNPN and CDR2 SVGIG (reference sequence). The CDR3 spans 13 residues. V shed 2 bases and J shed 4 bases, with 11 bases lying between them. In DNA, the CDR3 is TGTGCCTGGAGTCACGGTGTGAGAGAGACCCAGTACTTC. This gives the protein CAWSHGVRETQYF.

The V call is TRBV5-1, the J call TRBJ2-3; tentative D call: TRBD1 (6 bases). V lost 4 bases to trimming and J lost 4 bases, with 22 bases between them. The CDR3 totals 17 residues. Looked up from germline, CDR1 is SGHRS and CDR2 is YFSETQ. The CDR3, as DNA: TGCGCCAGCAGCGGAGGCCGTGGACAGTCCAGTGCAGATACGCAGTATTTT. It encodes CASSGGRGQSSADTQYF.